Listed below are T cell receptor beta chains from one sample, sequenced in a study of shared clonotypes between healthy human individuals. Sequencing was performed with immunoSEQ multiplex PCR; in TCRdb, only in-frame clones are kept and a portion is missing. The repertoire has about 2,200,000 clones, under 95% of them found once; the top ten carry around 1.7%. The sequenced sample was naive CD8+ T cells from PBMCs. The source of these receptors is a man aged 18 to 30 in good health. Some clones in this sample may be carry-over from other donors' samples. Both conserved end residues are part of each CDR3. D genes are given only for firm matches. Where a row states a size, it is once, few, many or the class of an expanded clone; other rows omit it.

-,TRBV27,TRBJ1-1,-,CASSLGRGEAFF,TGTGCCAGCAGTTTGGGCCGGGGAGAAGCTTTCTTT
TRBD1,TRBV19,TRBJ2-7,-,CASSSRDRGGREYF,TGTGCCAGTAGTTCCCGAGACAGGGGTGGTCGCGAGTACTTC
-,TRBV4-3,TRBJ2-7,-,CASSQDRYFYEQYF,TGCGCCAGCAGCCAGGACCGATACTTCTACGAGCAGTACTTC
-,TRBV15,TRBJ2-7,-,CATSPHRTAGEQYF,TGTGCCACCAGCCCTCATAGGACAGCGGGGGAGCAGTACTTC
-,TRBV5-4,TRBJ2-3,-,CASSPGDISSTDTQYF,TGTGCCAGCAGCCCCGGGGACATTTCCAGCACAGATACGCAGTATTTT
-,TRBV7-8,TRBJ2-1,-,CASSPSPTHNEQFF,TGTGCCAGCAGCCCCTCCCCCACCCACAATGAGCAGTTCTTC
-,TRBV7-3,TRBJ2-2,-,CASSPYRARDSNTGELFF,TGTGCCAGCAGCCCCTACCGTGCCCGTGACTCGAACACCGGGGAGCTGTTTTTT
-,TRBV7-9,TRBJ2-6,-,CASSLPGGANVLTF,TGTGCCAGCAGCCTCCCGGGGGGGGCCAACGTCCTGACTTTC
TRBD2,TRBV9,TRBJ2-1,-,CASSVDGGRGDEQFF,TGTGCCAGCAGCGTAGATGGCGGGAGAGGAGATGAGCAGTTCTTC
-,TRBV10-3,TRBJ2-7,-,CAIRPDTLLDEQYF,TGTGCCATCAGACCGGACACCCTCCTGGACGAGCAGTACTTC
TRBD2,TRBV4-1,TRBJ2-7,-,CASSLSALAGYEQYF,TGCGCCAGCAGCCTTTCAGCTCTAGCGGGCTACGAGCAGTACTTC
TRBD1,TRBV27,TRBJ2-7,-,CASSSPPGQGAREQYF,TGTGCCAGCAGTTCCCCTCCGGGACAGGGGGCGCGAGAGCAGTACTTC
TRBD2,TRBV27,TRBJ2-1,many,CASGSILDEQFF,TGTGCTAGCGGGAGTATTTTGGATGAGCAGTTCTTC
-,TRBV5-1,TRBJ2-5,once,CASSSGGYQETQYF,TGCGCCAGCAGCTCTGGGGGGTACCAAGAGACCCAGTACTTC
-,TRBV9,TRBJ2-3,-,CASSEEGRGSTDTQYF,TGTGCCAGCAGCGAGGAGGGGCGGGGAAGCACAGATACGCAGTATTTT
-,TRBV19,TRBJ2-7,-,CASSPARPYEQYF,TGTGCCAGTAGTCCAGCCCGCCCCTACGAGCAGTACTTC
-,TRBV19,TRBJ1-5,-,CASSIAGLSNQPQHF,TGTGCCAGTAGTATAGCCGGGCTTAGCAATCAGCCCCAGCATTTT
-,TRBV2,TRBJ1-4,-,CASSDRDNDEKLFF,TGTGCCAGCAGTGATCGTGACAACGATGAAAAACTGTTTTTT
-,TRBV28,TRBJ2-1,-,CASSFIPQAGGQFF,TGTGCCAGCAGTTTCATCCCCCAGGCCGGAGGGCAGTTCTTC
-,TRBV19,TRBJ2-1,once,CATLPPSRRSYNEQFF,TGTGCCACCCTCCCCCCGAGTAGGAGGTCCTACAATGAGCAGTTCTTC
-,TRBV11-2,TRBJ2-1,-,CASSLGLPSSYNEQFF,TGTGCCAGCAGCTTGGGGCTACCCAGCTCCTACAATGAGCAGTTCTTC
-,TRBV28,TRBJ1-2,once,CASSLWRGTNYGYTF,TGTGCCAGCAGTTTATGGCGGGGAACTAACTATGGCTACACCTTC
-,TRBV11-3,TRBJ2-3,-,CASSRRATDTQYF,TGTGCCAGCAGTAGGAGGGCCACAGATACGCAGTATTTT
-,TRBV4-1,TRBJ1-1,-,CASSQVRVRAEAFF,TGCGCCAGCAGCCAAGTCAGGGTTAGGGCTGAAGCTTTCTTT
TRBD2,TRBV4-1,TRBJ2-3,-,CASSQTGGTDTQYF,TGCGCCAGCAGCCAAACGGGAGGGACAGATACGCAGTATTTT
-,TRBV2,TRBJ1-5,-,CASRASNQPQHF,TGTGCCAGCAGAGCCTCAAATCAGCCCCAGCATTTT
-,TRBV9,TRBJ2-2,-,CASSATLVVGRPVGGELFF,TGTGCCAGCAGCGCGACCCTAGTGGTGGGGCGCCCTGTTGGCGGGGAGCTGTTTTTT
-,TRBV4-2,TRBJ2-7,once,CASSQVPKYEQYF,TGTGCCAGCAGCCAAGTCCCGAAATACGAGCAGTACTTC
-,TRBV2,TRBJ2-1,-,CASRAGRGYNEQFF,TGTGCCAGCAGGGCGGGGCGGGGTTACAATGAGCAGTTCTTC
TRBD2,TRBV27,TRBJ2-3,-,CASAGGADTQYF,TGTGCCAGCGCGGGAGGTGCCGATACGCAGTATTTT
TRBD2,TRBV9,TRBJ2-5,-,CASTESGGKQETQYF,TGTGCCAGCACGGAAAGCGGGGGAAAACAAGAGACCCAGTACTTC
-,TRBV5-8,TRBJ2-1,-,CASSLGLGGNEQFF,TGTGCCAGCAGCTTGGGGCTCGGGGGCAATGAGCAGTTCTTC
TRBD2,TRBV28,TRBJ2-1,-,CASSLSPAGVNEQFF,TGTGCCAGCAGTTTATCGCCAGCGGGGGTCAATGAGCAGTTCTTC
TRBD2,TRBV5-4,TRBJ2-1,-,CASSPAGLADYNEQFF,TGTGCCAGCAGCCCGGCAGGACTAGCGGACTACAATGAGCAGTTCTTC
TRBD2,TRBV10-3,TRBJ2-7,-,CAISETSGRVAYEQYF,TGTGCCATCAGTGAGACTAGCGGGAGAGTAGCCTACGAGCAGTACTTC
-,TRBV13,TRBJ2-7,-,CASSFADYEQYF,TGTGCCAGCAGCTTTGCAGACTACGAGCAGTACTTC
TRBD1,TRBV9,TRBJ1-2,once,CASSATGTGIGYGYTF,TGTGCCAGCAGCGCAACCGGGACAGGGATCGGCTATGGCTACACCTTC
-,TRBV30,TRBJ1-3,few,CAWVEAGTGNTIYF,TGTGCCTGGGTCGAGGCAGGGACTGGAAACACCATATATTTT
-,TRBV6-5,TRBJ1-2,few,CASSYSEGKGYTF,TGTGCCAGCAGTTACTCGGAGGGGAAAGGCTACACCTTC
-,TRBV19,TRBJ2-7,-,CASSTGPKYEQYF,TGTGCCAGTAGTACGGGACCTAAATACGAGCAGTACTTC
TRBD2,TRBV27,TRBJ2-2,-,CASSLFGTMNTGELFF,TGTGCCAGCAGTTTATTCGGGACTATGAATACCGGGGAGCTGTTTTTT
-,TRBV7-8,TRBJ1-2,once,CASSLDVGNYGYTF,TGTGCCAGCAGCTTAGATGTAGGAAACTATGGCTACACCTTC
-,TRBV4-1,TRBJ2-3,once,CASSFSGGRGTDTQYF,TGCGCCAGCAGCTTCTCGGGTGGAAGGGGAACAGATACGCAGTATTTT